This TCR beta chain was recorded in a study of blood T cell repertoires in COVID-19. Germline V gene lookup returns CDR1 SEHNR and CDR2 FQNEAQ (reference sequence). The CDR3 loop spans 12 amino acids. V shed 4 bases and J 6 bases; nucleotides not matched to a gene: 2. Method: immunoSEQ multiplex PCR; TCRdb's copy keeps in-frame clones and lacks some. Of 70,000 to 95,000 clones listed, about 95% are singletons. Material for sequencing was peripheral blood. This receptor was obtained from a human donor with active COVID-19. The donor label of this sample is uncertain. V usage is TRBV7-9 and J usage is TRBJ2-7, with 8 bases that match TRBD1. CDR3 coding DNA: TGTGCCAGCAGCTCCAGGGGGCGCGAGCAGTACTTC. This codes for CASSSRGREQYF.